This T cell receptor beta chain comes out of a study of T cells in Graves' hyperthyroidism and ophthalmopathy. This CDR3 contains 17 residues. V was trimmed by 8 bases and J by 0 bases, leaving 20 bases between them. The germline V gene encodes CDR1 MNHEY and CDR2 SMNVEV (reference sequence). RNA transcripts served as the template for amplifying TCR beta CDR3 regions. HTBI primers were the set used in a first-round RT-PCR of the TCR CDR3. TCRdb re-analysed the multiplex PCR reads in MiXCR, keeping a single row per CDR3 protein. The sample includes about 290,000 distinct CDR3 sequences, 16% seen only once; the top ten take approximately 35%. This clonotype was seen a single time.

The chain recombines TRBV27 with TRBJ1-5; TRBD1 might be the D (6 bases). The source is a man aged 30 to 39 with Graves' hyperthyroidism. Sequenced input: blood. The chain's CDR3 is CASSPGRGPYSNQPQHF. The CDR3 coding sequence is TGTGCCAGCTCCCCCGGCAGGGGACCATATAGCAATCAGCCCCAGCATTTT.